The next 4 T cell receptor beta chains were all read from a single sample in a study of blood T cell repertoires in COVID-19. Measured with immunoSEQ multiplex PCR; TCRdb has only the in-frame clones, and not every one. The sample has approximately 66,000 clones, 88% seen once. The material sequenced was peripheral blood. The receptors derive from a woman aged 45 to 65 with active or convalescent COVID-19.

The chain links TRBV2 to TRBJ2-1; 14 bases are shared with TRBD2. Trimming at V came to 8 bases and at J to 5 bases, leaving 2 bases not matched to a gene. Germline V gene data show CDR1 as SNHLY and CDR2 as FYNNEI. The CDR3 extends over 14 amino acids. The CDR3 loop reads CASQGLAGDNEQFF. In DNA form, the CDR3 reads TGTGCCAGCCAGGGACTAGCGGGAGACAATGAGCAGTTCTTC.

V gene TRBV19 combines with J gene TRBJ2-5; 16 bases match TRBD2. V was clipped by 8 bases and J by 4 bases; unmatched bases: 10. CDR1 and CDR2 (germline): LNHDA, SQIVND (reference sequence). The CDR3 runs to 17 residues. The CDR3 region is CASSPPGTSGRVETQYF. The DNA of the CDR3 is TGTGCCAGTTCTCCCCCTGGGACTAGCGGGAGGGTAGAGACCCAGTACTTC.

CDR3 region: CASSYAPSQGSYGYTF. In DNA form, the CDR3 reads TGTGCCAGCAGTTATGCCCCGAGCCAGGGCAGTTACGGCTACACCTTC. The chain recombines TRBV6-6 with TRBJ1-2, with D maybe TRBD1 (5 bases). CDR1 is MNHNY, CDR2 SVGAGI, per germline (reference sequence). CDR3 length: 16 amino acids. Trimming left V 3 bases short and J 8 bases short, with 22 bases between.

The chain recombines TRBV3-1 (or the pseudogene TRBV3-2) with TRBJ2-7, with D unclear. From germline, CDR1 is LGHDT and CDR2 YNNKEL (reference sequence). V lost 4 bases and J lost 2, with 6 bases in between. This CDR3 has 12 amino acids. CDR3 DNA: TGTGCCAGCAGCCGCGAAGCCTACGAGCAGTACTTC. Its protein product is CASSREAYEQYF.